These 22 T cell receptor beta chains were all obtained from the same sample, sequenced in a study of neurological immune-mediated disorders. Each CDR3 protein gets one entry after TCRdb re-called the 5' RACE reads with MiXCR. The sample includes around 29,000 distinct CDR3 sequences, 5.5% to 7% of them seen just once. Sequenced sample: CD4+ T cells from blood. Source of these receptors: a woman aged 45-65 years in good health.

This clonotype was recorded many times. This chain connects TRBV5-1 to TRBJ1-1; TRBD1 is a possible D gene (5 bases). The V end lost 0 bases, the J end lost 5 bases, and 8 bases lay between the germline ends. The CDR3 contains 13 residues. CDR1 and CDR2 from the germline V gene are SGHRS and YFSETQ. CDR3 loop: CASSLEWGTEAFF. CDR3 bases: TGCGCCAGCAGCTTGGAATGGGGGACTGAAGCTTTCTTT.

This clonotype has a count of ten or more. The rearrangement uses TRBV7-3 and TRBJ2-2, with unresolved D. Between the trimmed V and J ends, which lost 0 bases and 6 bases, there was a span of 17 bases. The CDR3 runs 17 residues. Germline V gene data show CDR1 as SGHTA and CDR2 as FQGTGA. The CDR3 is CASSLTAAPFSAGELFF. CDR3 in DNA: TGTGCCAGCAGCTTAACAGCAGCTCCCTTTTCGGCCGGGGAGCTGTTTTTT.

This clonotype was observed at least ten times. This chain uses TRBV5-1 with TRBJ1-5, with no clear D. V lost 1 base and J lost 0, with 8 bases in between. Germline V gives CDR1 SGHRS, CDR2 YFSETQ. The CDR3 runs to 15 residues. In DNA, the CDR3 is TGCGCCAGCAGCTTGAACGGGAATAGCAATCAGCCCCAGCATTTT. It codes for CASSLNGNSNQPQHF. Combining the CDR3 with reference TRBV5-1 and TRBJ1-5 gives the whole variable domain KAGVTQTPRYLIKTRGQQVTLSCSPISGHRSVSWYQQTPGQGLQFLFEYFSETQRNKGNFPGRFSGRQFSNSRSEMNVSTLELGDSALYLCASSLNGNSNQPQHFGDGTRLSIL.

This clonotype was seen repeatedly, ten times or more. The J gene is TRBJ2-6, the V gene TRBV7-2, with D tentatively TRBD2 (5 bases). Trimming took 3 bases from V and 0 from J, leaving 6 bases between them. Germline V gene lookup returns CDR1 SGHTA and CDR2 FQGNSA. The CDR3 totals 15 residues. In DNA form, the CDR3 reads TGTGCCAGCAGCTTCGGGGACTCTGGGGCCAACGTCCTGACTTTC. Translation: CASSFGDSGANVLTF.

This clonotype showed up many times. V gene TRBV6-2 or TRBV6-3 combines with J gene TRBJ2-7; TRBD2 is a possible D gene (6 bases). With 6 bases removed from V and 5 bases from J, the gap between germline ends came to 32 bases. The germline V gene encodes CDR1 MNHEY and CDR2 SVGEGT. This CDR3 region has 19 residues. The CDR3 DNA is TGTGCCAGCAGGACCGATCAGATTCCCAGCACCGGGACTCTCGACGAGCAGTACTTC. Its protein is CASRTDQIPSTGTLDEQYF.

This clonotype occurred many times. This chain links TRBV11-2 with TRBJ2-3; 8 bases map to TRBD1. The V gene end was trimmed by 2 bases and the J gene end by 3 bases; junction bases not matched to a gene: 4. CDR1 is SGHAT and CDR2 is FQNNGV in the germline V gene. The CDR3 covers 15 residues. The CDR3: CASSLTGGLTDTQYF. The CDR3, as DNA: TGTGCCAGCAGCTTAACAGGGGGACTGACAGATACGCAGTATTTT.

In its sample, this clonotype was seen many times. The chain couples TRBV19 to TRBJ2-1; 9 positions agree with TRBD1. Looked up from germline, CDR1 is LNHDA and CDR2 is SQIVND (reference sequence). V gave up 4 bases and J gave up 0 bases; unmatched junction bases: 10. The CDR3 runs 18 residues. CDR3 sequence reads: CASSRIQGAPVSYNEQFF. In nucleotides, the CDR3 is TGTGCCAGTAGTAGGATACAGGGGGCGCCGGTCTCCTACAATGAGCAGTTCTTC.

This clonotype was recorded many times. V usage is TRBV9 and J usage is TRBJ2-7; tentative D call: TRBD1 (5 bases). Trimming stripped 4 bases from V and 3 bases from J, with 14 bases between. CDR1 and CDR2 from the germline V gene are SGDLS and YYNGEE. CDR3 length equals 14 residues. CDR3 bases: TGTGCCAGCAGCCCCTCCAGGGAAATCTACGAGCAGTACTTC. It codes for CASSPSREIYEQYF.

This clonotype was picked up many times. The chain is built from TRBV2 and TRBJ2-2; D ambiguous. V was trimmed by 3 bases and J by 4 bases, leaving 9 bases between them. The CDR3 contains 14 residues. Germline V gene sequence: CDR1 SNHLY, CDR2 FYNNEI. CDR3 loop: CASSEITSTGELFF. CDR3 bases: TGTGCCAGCAGTGAGATAACTTCCACCGGGGAGCTGTTTTTT.

Within the sample, this clonotype is medium-sized. CDR3 region: CASSLRTASTDTQYF. The CDR3 bases are TGCGCCAGCAGCCTACGGACAGCAAGCACAGATACGCAGTATTTT. The chain joins TRBV5-1 to TRBJ2-3; D might be TRBD1 (6 bases). Trimming removed 4 bases at V and 0 bases at J, with 12 bases between. CDR1 is SGHRS and CDR2 is YFSETQ in the germline V gene. The length of the CDR3 is 15 residues.

This clonotype has a count of ten or more. The chain uses TRBV7-2 and TRBJ1-1; tentative D call: TRBD1 (5 bases). Germline CDR1 reads SGHTA; CDR2 reads FQGNSA. The V end was cut by 11 bases, the J end by 4 bases, with 14 bases between. The CDR3 is made up of 12 amino acids. The CDR3 loop is CASGGYGTEAFF. The CDR3 bases are TGTGCCTCTGGGGGGTACGGCACTGAAGCTTTCTTT.

This clonotype showed up many times. This chain links TRBV4-3 with TRBJ1-5; 7 bases line up with TRBD1. J was trimmed by 4 bases and V by 3 bases; bases with no gene match: 3. The CDR3 runs to 14 residues. The germline gives CDR1 LGHNA, CDR2 YSLEER. CDR3 in amino acids: CASSQATGNQPQHF. In DNA, the CDR3 is TGCGCCAGCAGCCAGGCGACAGGGAATCAGCCCCAGCATTTT.

This clonotype was seen many times. V and J are TRBV20-1 and TRBJ1-1, with unresolved D. This CDR3 is built from 15 residues. In germline, CDR1 is DFQATT, CDR2 SNEGSKA (reference sequence). V lost 6 bases to trimming and J lost 1 base, with 18 bases between them. DNA of the CDR3: TGCAGTGCCCAGGATGCACTGACATCGAACACTGAAGCTTTCTTT. As protein: CSAQDALTSNTEAFF.

This clonotype was seen many times. The chain combines TRBV6-2 or TRBV6-3 with TRBJ1-6; 10 nucleotides match TRBD1. Germline lookup yields CDR1 MNHEY and CDR2 SVGEGT. CDR3 length: 11 residues. After removal of 7 bases from V and 18 bases from J, the junction contained 6 bases not matched to a gene. The CDR3, as DNA: TGTGCCAGCAACAACGGACAGGGGGACCACTTT. Translated: CASNNGQGDHF.

This clonotype was recorded at least ten times. V usage is TRBV19 and J usage is TRBJ1-2; possible D gene TRBD1, 5 bases. CDR3 size: 14 residues. The germline gives CDR1 LNHDA, CDR2 SQIVND (reference sequence). Trimming took 9 bases from V and 3 from J, leaving 17 bases between them. CDR3 sequence reads: CASSTRGIDYGYTF. The CDR3 DNA follows: TGTGCCAGCTCCACGCGGGGGATCGACTATGGCTACACCTTC.

This clonotype was seen many times. The chain links TRBV9 to TRBJ2-3; 12 positions match TRBD2. The CDR3 consists of 15 residues. The J segment lost 5 bases and the V segment lost 7 bases, leaving 8 bases of the junction unmatched. Per the germline V gene, CDR1 is SGDLS and CDR2 is YYNGEE. The CDR3 nucleotides are TGTGCCAGCGGACGACTAGCGGGGGCCCGAGATACGCAGTATTTT. The encoded protein is CASGRLAGARDTQYF.

This clonotype was seen at least ten times. The genes are TRBV3-1 and TRBJ1-1; tentative D call: TRBD1 (5 bases). CDR3 length equals 15 residues. Trimming removed 5 bases from V and 0 bases from J, with 13 bases in between. Germline V gene lookup returns CDR1 LGHDT and CDR2 YNNKEL (reference sequence). As DNA, the CDR3 is TGTGCCAGCAGCGGCGGGGGGAACGTGAACACTGAAGCTTTCTTT. It yields the protein CASSGGGNVNTEAFF.

This clonotype was seen many times. The chain joins TRBV10-3 to TRBJ2-2; D not certain. The ends were cut back, 0 bases at V and 7 bases at J, with 3 bases in the middle. Germline V lookup: CDR1 ENHRY, CDR2 SYGVKD. The CDR3 totals 12 residues. CDR3 amino acids: CAISESIGELFF. CDR3 DNA: TGTGCCATCAGTGAGTCGATCGGGGAGCTGTTTTTT.

This clonotype was found many times. The gene calls are TRBV20-1 and TRBJ1-2; unclear D gene. Germline CDR1 and CDR2: DFQATT and SNEGSKA (reference sequence). Trimming stripped 1 base from V and 2 bases from J, with 11 bases between. The CDR3 covers 14 residues. CDR3 region: CSARGLGTNYGYTF. The CDR3 bases are TGCAGTGCTAGAGGACTTGGAACGAACTATGGCTACACCTTC.

This clonotype was counted at least ten times. The chain is built from TRBV5-1 and TRBJ2-3; either TRBD1 or TRBD2 may fit D (5 bases each). V dropped 5 bases and J dropped 2 bases, with 12 bases sitting between them. The germline V gene has CDR1 SGHRS and CDR2 YFSETQ. The CDR3 has 14 residues. Here the CDR3 reads CASRTGAYTDTQYF. CDR3 coding DNA: TGCGCCAGCAGGACCGGGGCCTACACAGATACGCAGTATTTT.

This clonotype counts as medium-sized (0.01 to 0.1%). The chain combines TRBV10-3 with TRBJ2-7; D unclear. CDR3 length equals 11 residues. Germline V gives CDR1 ENHRY, CDR2 SYGVKD. V gave up 0 bases and J gave up 7 bases, with 4 bases separating them. CDR3 in amino acids: CAISESGEQYF. For the CDR3, the DNA is TGTGCCATCAGTGAGTCGGGGGAGCAGTACTTC.

Many counts were recorded for this clonotype. The chain links TRBV12-3 or TRBV12-4 to TRBJ2-1, with D perhaps given as TRBD1 or TRBD2 (5 bases each). The V gene lost 8 bases and the J gene lost 6 bases, with 14 bases spanning the gap. The CDR3 is made up of 13 amino acids. Here the CDR3 DNA reads TGTGCCAGCGGGACCCGTGCCTCCAATGAGCAGTTCTTC. Protein: CASGTRASNEQFF.